This record looks at one T cell receptor (beta chain) sequence and its context. Its antigen is undetermined. The sample belongs to a study of cytomegalovirus exposure and HLA in healthy donors. With 0 bases removed from V and 10 bases from J, the gap between germline ends came to 9 bases. CDR3 size: 12 residues. CDR1 and CDR2 (germline): SGHNT, YENEEA. Notes on the study in general: Most observed TCR sequences were rare, whereas some public TCRs were detected in many donors.

Primers: 60 Vbeta forward and 13 Jbeta reverse. Assay used: immunoSEQ multiplex PCR; TCRdb lists only in-frame clones, some missing. The sample records 120,000 or so clones, 65% to 90% being singletons. Sequenced sample: PBMCs. The chain uses TRBV11-3 and TRBJ1-1; TRBD1 might be the D (6 bases). This clonotype was sampled from a male donor in good health and CMV-seropositive. Here the CDR3 reads CASSLDPRGAFF. CDR3 DNA: TGTGCCAGCAGCTTAGATCCCAGGGGAGCTTTCTTT.